These T cell receptor beta chains were read from a single sample in a study of blood T cell repertoires in COVID-19. Some clones are missing from TCRdb's copy, which holds only in-frame ones; the method was immunoSEQ multiplex PCR. The sample records 350,000 to 400,000 clones, just over 90% being singletons. Source material: PBMCs or T cells enriched from blood (not recorded which). The origin of the receptors is a middle-aged woman who had been exposed to COVID-19. CDR3s include the opening cysteine and the closing phenylalanine or tryptophan.

j_call v_call cdr3_length cdr3_aa
TRBJ2-7 TRBV7-6 15 CASSRADRGTYEQYF
TRBJ1-2 TRBV2 12 CASSEAVYGYTF
TRBJ2-5 TRBV5-1 14 CASSLGGNQETQYF
TRBJ2-7 TRBV6-5 13 CASRLAGGYEQYF
TRBJ1-2 TRBV21-1 16 CASSKGYTGKQTGYTF
TRBJ1-5 TRBV2 14 CASSEGGGNQPQHF
TRBJ2-3 TRBV7-9 15 CASSLGLAGTDTQYF
TRBJ1-1 TRBV5-6 12 CASSRTGWDAFF
TRBJ1-1 TRBV7-2 16 CASSFTRGAGGTEAFF
TRBJ2-1 TRBV6-2/TRBV6-3 16 CASSYRSGGPYNEQFF
TRBJ1-6 TRBV5-4 12 CASSLDISPLHF
TRBJ2-3 TRBV3-1/TRBV3-2 16 CASSQGKASGTDTQYF
TRBJ2-5 TRBV7-8 12 CASSHPGETQYF
TRBJ1-2 TRBV7-2 14 CASSLSPTGGGYTF
TRBJ2-4 TRBV6-5 15 CASSYSSGSSGIQYF
TRBJ1-2 TRBV29-1 13 CSVEENGSERYTF
TRBJ2-7 TRBV6-5 13 CASRRTEPYEQYF
TRBJ2-7 TRBV18 14 CASSPTGDTYEQYF
TRBJ1-6 TRBV19 13 CASSGTFNSPLHF
TRBJ2-1 TRBV2 17 CASSRGLAGGHYNEQFF
TRBJ2-1 TRBV29-1 14 CSGSPGTGGSEQFF
TRBJ1-2 TRBV18 14 CASSRTGGIYGYTF
TRBJ2-1 TRBV7-3 14 CASSPSGGPNEQFF
TRBJ1-1 TRBV7-3 15 CASSPNRNRGTEAFF
TRBJ2-7 TRBV4-1 16 CASSQALRGRSYEQYF
TRBJ1-1 TRBV24-1 15 CATSDRTGGNTEAFF
TRBJ1-2 TRBV4-1 17 CASSQDSGDRGLYGYTF
TRBJ1-2 TRBV27 13 CASRPGTGVGYTF
TRBJ1-3 TRBV7-2 17 CASSSSGTGGSGNTIYF
TRBJ2-1 TRBV2 15 CASRFGQGGYNEQFF
TRBJ1-5 TRBV7-2 15 CASSLVTGGNQPQHF
TRBJ1-1 TRBV6-5 14 CAHNRGSWSTEAFF
TRBJ2-1 TRBV7-3 15 CASSLDGRRNNEQFF